Listed here are 15 T cell receptor beta chains from one sample, sequenced in a study of T cells in Graves' hyperthyroidism and ophthalmopathy (dated by TCRdb to the late 2010s). The library was built by means of multiplex PCR. Sequencing took place on an Illumina HiSeq 2000. TCR beta CDR3 regions were amplified from RNA transcripts. For the first round of RT-PCR on the TCR CDR3, the HTBI primer set was used together with the Qiagen OneStep RT-PCR kit. TCRdb redid the processing of the public reads, applying fastp at Q25 and MiXCR, and retained in-frame beta chains. CDR3 protein sequences are deduplicated, and each keeps its most common genes and DNA. Here the sample has some 500,000 distinct CDR3 sequences; around 24% occur a single time. Clones ranked in the top ten supply approximately 11% of the sample. The sample was blood. Receptor source: a woman younger than 45 with Graves' ophthalmopathy.

V and J are TRBV5-5 and TRBJ2-7; 7 nucleotides align to TRBD1. Germline V gene lookup returns CDR1 SGHKS and CDR2 YYEKEE (reference sequence). The CDR3 runs 16 residues. V shed 5 bases and J 3 bases; nucleotides not matched to a gene: 14. CDR3 residues: CASRSQTGFSNYEQYF. CDR3 DNA sequence: TGTGCCAGCAGGTCCCAGACAGGGTTTTCCAACTACGAGCAGTACTTC.

In this sample, this clonotype turned up many times. The rearrangement joins TRBV11-3 to TRBJ2-7; tentatively, D is TRBD1 (6 bases). The CDR3 length is 14 residues. Looked up from germline, CDR1 is SGHNT and CDR2 is YENEEA. The ends were cut back, 5 bases at V and 4 bases at J, with 15 bases in the middle. The DNA of the CDR3 is TGTGCCAGCAGCCCCGAAGGGACATCTTACGAGCAGTACTTC. Translating gives CASSPEGTSYEQYF.

This clonotype appeared many times. The V and J genes are TRBV12-3 or TRBV12-4 and TRBJ2-2; no firm D call. The CDR3 is made up of 15 amino acids. With 3 bases removed from V and 5 bases from J, the gap between germline ends came to 13 bases. CDR3 DNA sequence: TGTGCCAGCAGTTTCGGGCAGGAATGGACCGGGGAGCTGTTTTTT. Translating gives CASSFGQEWTGELFF.

V and J are TRBV12-3 or TRBV12-4 and TRBJ2-5, with D uncertain. The CDR3 has 14 residues. The V and J ends lost 5 bases and 2 bases respectively, with 12 bases between them. CDR3 sequence reads: CASSSLYRQETQYF. The DNA for the CDR3 is TGTGCCAGCAGTAGTCTGTATAGGCAAGAGACCCAGTACTTC.

The table lists this clonotype with many counts. V gene TRBV5-1 combines with J gene TRBJ2-7; 7 bases map to TRBD1. Germline-derived CDR1 and CDR2 are SGHRS and YFSETQ. This CDR3 contains 15 residues. V shed 3 bases and J 0 bases; nucleotides not matched to a gene: 6. The DNA of the CDR3 is TGCGCCAGCAGCTGGAAAGGGGGCCCCTCCTACGAGCAGTACTTC. Translation: CASSWKGGPSYEQYF.

This clonotype was picked up many times. The chain couples TRBV7-2 to TRBJ2-7; a weak D match, TRBD2 (7 bases). CDR3 length equals 15 residues. Germline V gene lookup returns CDR1 SGHTA and CDR2 FQGNSA. The V end was cut by 5 bases, the J end by 3 bases, with 17 bases between. CDR3 loop: CASSRGGLLHYEQYF. For the CDR3, the DNA is TGTGCCAGCAGCCGAGGGGGACTACTCCACTACGAGCAGTACTTC.

This clonotype was detected once. A read error is possible here, since a much larger clone lies one base away. The chain combines TRBV28 with TRBJ1-2; D gene ambiguous. Germline values: CDR1 MDHEN, CDR2 SYDVKM. V lost 7 bases to trimming and J lost 8 bases, with 14 bases between them. This CDR3 has 12 residues. CDR3 sequence reads: CASIAGPIGYTF. CDR3 nucleotide sequence: TGTGCCAGCATTGCGGGTCCGATCGGCTACACCTTC.

This clonotype occurred many times. The V gene is TRBV12-3 or TRBV12-4, the J gene TRBJ1-2; D is uncertain. Trimming left V 6 bases short and J 4 bases short, with 15 bases between. The CDR3 totals 14 residues. The CDR3 DNA reads TGTGCCAGCAGCCCTCTCTCGATCGTCTATGGCTACACCTTC. Residues: CASSPLSIVYGYTF.

The chain employs TRBV6-1 and TRBJ1-2; TRBD1 aligns across 9 bases. V gave up 8 bases and J gave up 2 bases; unmatched junction bases: 12. Germline assignment: CDR1 MNHNS and CDR2 SASEGT. This CDR3 comprises 16 residues. The CDR3 sequence: CASYSGTGKGNYGYTF. CDR3 bases: TGTGCCAGCTACTCCGGGACAGGGAAAGGGAACTATGGCTACACCTTC.

This clonotype has at least ten counts. The chain recombines TRBV7-8 with TRBJ1-2; D gene uncertain. Germline lookup yields CDR1 SGHVS and CDR2 FQNEAQ. V dropped 5 bases and J dropped 4 bases, with 14 bases sitting between them. The CDR3 consists of 14 residues. DNA of the CDR3: TGTGCCAGCAGCCCAAGACGGGGAGTCTATGGCTACACCTTC. It codes for CASSPRRGVYGYTF.

This clonotype came up many times. The chain has TRBV20-1 and TRBJ2-5; 10 nucleotides align to TRBD2. The CDR3 is 13 amino acids. The germline V gene has CDR1 DFQATT and CDR2 SNEGSKA (reference sequence). Trimming at V came to 6 bases and at J to 5 bases, leaving 6 bases not matched to a gene. CDR3 region: CSAERGGLETQYF. CDR3 DNA: TGCAGTGCCGAGCGGGGGGGCCTGGAGACCCAGTACTTC.

This clonotype has ten or more counts. The chain has TRBV6-1 and TRBJ2-5, with D tentatively TRBD1 (6 bases). V was shortened by 6 bases and J by 0 bases, with 11 bases between the two germline ends. The CDR3 is 14 residues long. Germline CDR1 is MNHNS and CDR2 is SASEGT. The CDR3 loop is CASRDSWYQETQYF. Written as DNA, the CDR3 is TGTGCCAGCAGGGACAGCTGGTACCAAGAGACCCAGTACTTC.

Notes on this clonotype: A single base separates this from a much larger clone, so it may be a read error. The chain is built from TRBV12-3 or TRBV12-4 and TRBJ2-7, with 9 bases matching TRBD2. The trim removed 4 bases at V and 1 base at J, leaving 2 bases unmatched. The CDR3 extends over 14 amino acids. CDR3 nucleotide sequence: TGTGCCAGCAGTTCGGGACTAGCTTCCTACGAGCAGTACTTC. It encodes CASSSGLASYEQYF.

This clonotype was picked up many times. CDR3 sequence reads: CASSRGKYSNQPQHF. The CDR3 DNA is TGTGCCAGCAGTCGGGGGAAATATAGCAATCAGCCCCAGCATTTT. This rearrangement joins TRBV6-1 to TRBJ1-5; TRBD1 is a possible D gene (5 bases). The germline V gene has CDR1 MNHNS and CDR2 SASEGT. The V end lost 5 bases, the J end lost 0 bases, and 11 bases lay between the germline ends. This CDR3 has 15 amino acids.

This clonotype was seen ten or more times. The CDR3 DNA sequence: TGTGCCAGCAGTGACAATCTAGGGGAGACCCAGTACTTC. As protein: CASSDNLGETQYF. The chain is built from TRBV6-4 and TRBJ2-5; D remains unclear. CDR1 and CDR2 (germline): MRHNA, SNTAGT. The CDR3 consists of 13 residues. The V end lost 2 bases, the J end lost 5 bases, and 9 bases lay between the germline ends.